This entry concerns a single T cell receptor beta chain. The sample originates from a study of blood T cell repertoires in COVID-19. Data came from immunoSEQ multiplex PCR; TCRdb stores just in-frame clones and leaves some out. The repertoire consists of about 170,000 clones, with 75% to 90% occurring once and the leading ten covering about 3%. The sequence came from a human donor with acute or convalescent COVID-19. The donor label of this sample is uncertain. The specimen sequenced was peripheral blood.

Written as DNA, the CDR3 is TGTGCCAGCTCACCGGAAGGGAGGATCAACACTGAAGCTTTCTTT. It specifies CASSPEGRINTEAFF. V usage is TRBV18 and J usage is TRBJ1-1; D gene ambiguous. The CDR3 runs 15 residues. Per germline, CDR1 KGHSH and CDR2 LQKENI. V was trimmed by 3 bases and J by 2 bases, leaving 13 bases between them. The whole variable domain, remainder taken from reference TRBV18 and TRBJ1-1, is NAGVMQNPRHLVRRRGQEARLRCSPMKGHSHVYWYRQLPEEGLKFMVYLQKENIIDESGMPKERFSAEFPKEGPSILRIQQVVRGDSAAYFCASSPEGRINTEAFFGQGTRLTVV.